This T cell receptor (beta chain) was recovered during a study of T cell responses to AZD1222 COVID-19 vaccine (dated by TCRdb to the early 2020s). The study in broad terms: AZD1222 recipients with second doses at about 4 weeks or about 12 weeks were pooled, because spike-specific TCR depth and breadth did not differ between schedules. Trial participants were enrolled by age into 18-55, 56-69 and 70-plus year subgroups, with approximately 150, 30 and 60 TCR-sequenced participants respectively. A total of approximately 250 trial participants underwent TCR sequencing, of whom approximately 200 had received two doses of AZD1222 and approximately 25 had received two doses of the MenACWY control vaccine. General study outcomes and caveats: The whole spike protein was spanned by vaccine-associated CD4 TCRs, and dominant responses were seen in regions 160-218 and 743-854. Nearly half of unique spike-specific TCRs reportedly recognized epitopes outside regions mutated in the B.1.351 and B.1.1.7 variants. Because no day 14 peak-response samples were available, repertoires were characterized only after the peak T cell response. In the small 56-69-year group, the increase in depth fell short of significance, most likely because of low power. Spike-specific TCR breadth and depth rose significantly after two AZD1222 doses compared with day 0 and with MenACWY recipients. Most participants were white British and females outnumbered males, and the authors suggested that clonal diversity may have been underestimated. Conclusions about previously exposed vaccinees are limited because only five to seven AZD1222 recipients were SARS-CoV-2 seropositive at baseline.

The CDR3 regions of human TCRbeta chains were analyzed by immunosequencing. The original pipeline was this. Repertoire TCRs were matched against a reference library of SARS-CoV-2-specific TCRs generated with the MIRA antigen-specificity platform. Breadth was defined as the fraction of unique TCRs that were SARS-CoV-2-associated. Depth was defined as the fraction of total T cells that were SARS-CoV-2-associated. Using the MIRA data, every spike-specific TCR was mapped to the spike region that the TCR reacted to and assigned to either a CD4 or a CD8 class. Log10-transformed breadth and depth values were compared by one-way ANOVA with Sidak's multiple comparisons tests. As stored in TCRdb, this immuneACCESS dataset retains in-frame rearrangements with V and J assigned. A fraction of the clones does not appear; measured against another copy, unresolved V genes explain less than half of the discrepancy, and the remainder lacks a known reason. D and trimming were read from the DNA, whereas the V and J calls and clone size are those reported in that table. The sample data list some 90,000 clones, and 70% to 90% of these were observed just once. The top ten hold approximately 7.9% of the sample.

Sample time point, as interpreted from the label and publication: baseline before first vaccination. Samples from vaccinated people were obtained from the UK trials COV001 and COV002, which included a single-blind randomized controlled phase 2/3 trial of AZD1222 (ChAdOx1 nCoV-19) in healthy adults. For TCRbeta chain sequencing, PBMC samples from trial participants were taken at day 0 and at day 28 after the second dose. A note on this clone: It has no known antigen specificity. Base quality data are lacking; no much larger clone is found one base away.

The specimen comprised peripheral blood, sampled on day 0 of AZD1222 vaccination. This TCR derives from an adult in good health.

CDR3 loop: CASSYGALGTQYF. The DNA is as follows: TGTGCCAGCAGTTATGGAGCGCTAGGGACCCAGTACTTC. In this chain, TRBV6-2 or TRBV6-3 is recombined with TRBJ2-5, with no D gene named confidently. V loses 3 bases, J loses 7 bases, and the germline ends lie 12 bases apart. The CDR3 runs 13 residues from the cysteine to the phenylalanine. The retained sequence is limited to the CDR3, 39 bases, with the frame set at the first base. CDR1 and CDR2 (MNHEY, SVGEGT) derive from the germline V gene.